A single T cell receptor beta chain is shown here with its context. A few counts support this clone. Its binding antigen is unknown. Base qualities are not provided; no much larger clone lies one nucleotide away. This entry comes from a study of blood T cell repertoires in COVID-19 (TCRdb year 2020). Turning to the overall study: Collaborator samples came from the United States, Italy and Spain and covered acute and convalescent phases of COVID-19. The dataset comprised deeply sampled blood TCRbeta repertoires from subjects exposed to, actively infected with, or recovered from COVID-19. Where available, HLA class I and class II types were taken from metadata supplied by the sample provider and were not determined by assay-based typing. The repertoires were released in a freely available public database meant as a resource for research on the immune response to SARS-CoV-2. The sample metadata nearly always contained a de-identified subject ID, COVID-19 status, age in years and sex. The samples were drawn from two sources: the first 160 participants of the ongoing ImmuneRACE study, and about 1,300 subjects contributed by 6 global collaborators. The material from the prospective study consisted of cDNA or gDNA derived from T cells, B-cell-depleted T cells, or PBMCs.

Beyond this particular receptor, the publication reports: The amount of clinical and demographic metadata varied by source and participant and was provided uncurated.

V is pruned by 4 bases and J by 8 bases, leaving 8 bases of the junction without a gene match. As encoded in the germline V gene, CDR1 is SGHTS while CDR2 is YDEGEE. Counted from cysteine to phenylalanine, this CDR3 has 14 amino acids. Solely the CDR3 DNA is kept, with 42 bases framed from the first base. Each collaborating institution followed its own protocols to collect whole blood in K2EDTA tubes. For TCRbeta analysis, collaborators shipped samples in one of three forms: frozen whole blood, isolated PBMCs, or DNA extracted from either of those sample types. TCRbeta CDR3 regions were amplified from genomic DNA using the immunoSEQ Assay, a bias-controlled multiplex PCR. On the study's bioinformatics: Within the assay, amplification of reference gene primers was used to estimate how many nucleated cells each sample contained. To quantify the absolute abundance of each unique TCRbeta CDR3 rearrangement, sequence reads were collapsed and filtered. Productive Simpson clonality was computed per sample as the square root of Simpson's diversity index over productive rearrangements. TCRdb took this table from immuneACCESS and kept in-frame rearrangements with V and J called. Such tables lack part of the clones; where checked against another copy, unresolved V genes explain under half of the gap, and the rest is unexplained. Clonal size and the V and J genes are those of that table, whereas D and trimming came from the DNA. Recorded for this sample are about 130,000 clones; over 75% of them occurred a single time. The ten most abundant clones make up around 27% of the sample.

Sequencing was performed on peripheral blood. The rearranged segments are TRBV5-8 and TRBJ2-1; the central 8 bases match TRBD1. This receptor was taken from a woman of 80 years or more with acute or convalescent COVID-19. The sequenced DNA: TGTGCCAGCAGCCACCGGGACAGGTTTCATGAGCAGTTCTTC. This is translated as CASSHRDRFHEQFF.